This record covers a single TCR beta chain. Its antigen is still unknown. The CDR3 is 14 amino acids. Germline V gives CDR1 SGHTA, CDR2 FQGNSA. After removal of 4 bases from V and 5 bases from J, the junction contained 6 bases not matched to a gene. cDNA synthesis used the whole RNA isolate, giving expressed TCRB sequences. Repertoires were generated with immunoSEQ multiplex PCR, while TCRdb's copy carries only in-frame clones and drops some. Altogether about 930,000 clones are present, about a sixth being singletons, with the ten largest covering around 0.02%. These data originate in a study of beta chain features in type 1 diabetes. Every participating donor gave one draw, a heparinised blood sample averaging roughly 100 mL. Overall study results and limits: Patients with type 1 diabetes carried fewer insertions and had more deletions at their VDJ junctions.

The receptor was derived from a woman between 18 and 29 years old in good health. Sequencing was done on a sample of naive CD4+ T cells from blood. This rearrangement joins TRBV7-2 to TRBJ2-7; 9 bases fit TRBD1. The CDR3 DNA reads TGTGCCAGCAGCTCCAGACAGGGGGTGAACGAGCAGTACTTC. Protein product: CASSSRQGVNEQYF.